This T cell receptor (beta chain) was obtained from a study of control samples from healthy donors and cancer patients. This clone occurred once. Clones were sequenced by immunoSEQ multiplex PCR, and TCRdb holds only the in-frame ones, with some missing. Counted here are 170,000 or so clones, 85% to 95% occurring once; the ten biggest clones make up 1.1% to 1.5%. The length of the CDR3 is 14 residues. V trimming: 11 bases; J trimming: 0 bases; junction bases outside the gene matches: 10. CDR1 and CDR2 (germline): MNHEY, SVGAGI. The sequenced sample was blood. This TCR was sampled from a woman younger than 35 in good health. The genes are TRBV6-5 and TRBJ2-7; 7 bases align to TRBD1. CDR3 amino acids: CASHRGTASYEQYF. CDR3 in DNA: TGTGCCTCCCATCGAGGGACAGCCTCCTACGAGCAGTACTTC.